This T cell receptor beta chain is from a study of CD8+ T cells in alopecia areata. Study results and caveats: An increase in clonality over normal scalp was evident in lesional scalp, especially alopecia totalis/universalis.

As for this clone: The antigen remains undetermined.

CDR1 MDHEN and CDR2 SYDVKM come from the germline V gene. The length of the CDR3 is 13 residues. V shed 3 bases and J shed 8 bases, with 13 bases lying between them. cDNA prepared by RNA extraction and subsequent reverse transcription served as the template for sequencing. Only in-frame clones appear in the TCRdb table, and some are missing; sequencing was by immunoSEQ multiplex PCR. There are around 14,000 clones in the sample; 50% to 60% occur only once, and 3.9% lies in the top ten. Sorting of CD4+ cells into CD25+CD127- cells was performed for a handful of patients. Obtained from alopecia areata patients were lesional scalp punch biopsies along with peripheral blood.

The sample comprised CD4+ Tregs sorted from blood. The chain employs TRBV28 and TRBJ1-2; the D gene is possibly TRBD1 (5 bases). The clonotype comes from a human donor with alopecia areata. In DNA form, the CDR3 reads TGTGCCAGCAGTTTGGCGGGGGGTTGGGGCTACACCTTC. It specifies CASSLAGGWGYTF.